These 7 T cell receptor beta chains originate from one sample sequenced in a study of early T cells in non-severe SARS-CoV-2 infection. TCRdb independently ran MiXCR on the 5' RACE reads; one entry per CDR3 protein. The sample consists of approximately 90,000 distinct CDR3 sequences, about 12% of them appearing once. The input for sequencing was whole blood, taken at baseline. The receptors were gathered from an adult who was a healthcare worker with PCR-confirmed SARS-CoV-2 infection or an uninfected control (not recorded which).

There are a few counts of this clonotype. J is TRBJ1-2 and V is TRBV12-3 or TRBV12-4, with unresolved D. V lost 6 bases and J lost 4, with 12 bases in between. The CDR3 sequence is 13 residues long. The CDR3 protein is CASSLPQGYGYTF. The CDR3 bases are TGTGCCAGCAGCCTCCCCCAAGGCTATGGCTACACCTTC.

The V and J genes are TRBV7-9 and TRBJ2-2; 7 positions match TRBD2. With V trimmed by 5 bases and J by 0 bases, 6 bases remained unmatched. Germline V lookup: CDR1 SEHNR, CDR2 FQNEAQ (reference sequence). The CDR3 has 16 residues. The CDR3 reads CASSPPSGTNTGELFF. CDR3 bases: TGTGCCAGCAGCCCACCTAGCGGAACGAACACCGGGGAGCTGTTTTTT.

This clonotype was picked up a small number of times. V gene TRBV20-1 combines with J gene TRBJ2-7, with 13 positions matching TRBD2. The V and J ends lost 3 bases and 5 bases, in that order; junction bases with no gene match: 4. The CDR3 has 14 residues. Germline V gene data show CDR1 as DFQATT and CDR2 as SNEGSKA (reference sequence). As DNA, the CDR3 is TGCAGTGCTAGTCCGGGACTAGCGGGAAACGAGCAGTACTTC. This translates into CSASPGLAGNEQYF.

The sample holds many counts of this clonotype. The gene calls are TRBV29-1 and TRBJ1-1; 7 bases are shared with TRBD1. The CDR3 covers 13 residues. V was clipped by 7 bases and J by 0 bases; unmatched bases: 5. In germline, CDR1 is SQVTM, CDR2 ANQGSEA. This CDR3 reads CSATRGLNTEAFF. The CDR3 region has the DNA TGCAGCGCCACGAGGGGGCTGAACACTGAAGCTTTCTTT.

The genes are TRBV2 and TRBJ2-1; D not certain. V dropped 6 bases and J dropped 0 bases, with 12 bases sitting between them. The CDR3 extends over 15 amino acids. The germline V gene has CDR1 SNHLY and CDR2 FYNNEI. The CDR3 DNA reads TGTGCCAGCAGCCCAACAGCCTTCTCCTACAATGAGCAGTTCTTC. It is translated as CASSPTAFSYNEQFF.

This clonotype occurred many times. V usage is TRBV11-3 and J usage is TRBJ1-1, with no clear D. This CDR3 is 12 amino acids long. V gave up 3 bases and J gave up 0 bases, with 2 bases separating them. CDR1 and CDR2 (germline): SGHNT, YENEEA. The CDR3 spells CASSFMNTEAFF. The CDR3 DNA reads as TGTGCCAGCAGCTTTATGAACACTGAAGCTTTCTTT.

The rearrangement links TRBV20-1 to TRBJ2-7; 9 bases align to TRBD2. There are 13 residues in the CDR3. The germline CDR1 and CDR2 sequences are DFQATT and SNEGSKA (reference sequence). Trimming took 6 bases from V and 6 from J; bases not matched to a gene: 9. The CDR3 here is CSASWAGGSEQYF. The DNA of the CDR3 is TGCAGTGCCAGCTGGGCGGGAGGGAGCGAGCAGTACTTC.